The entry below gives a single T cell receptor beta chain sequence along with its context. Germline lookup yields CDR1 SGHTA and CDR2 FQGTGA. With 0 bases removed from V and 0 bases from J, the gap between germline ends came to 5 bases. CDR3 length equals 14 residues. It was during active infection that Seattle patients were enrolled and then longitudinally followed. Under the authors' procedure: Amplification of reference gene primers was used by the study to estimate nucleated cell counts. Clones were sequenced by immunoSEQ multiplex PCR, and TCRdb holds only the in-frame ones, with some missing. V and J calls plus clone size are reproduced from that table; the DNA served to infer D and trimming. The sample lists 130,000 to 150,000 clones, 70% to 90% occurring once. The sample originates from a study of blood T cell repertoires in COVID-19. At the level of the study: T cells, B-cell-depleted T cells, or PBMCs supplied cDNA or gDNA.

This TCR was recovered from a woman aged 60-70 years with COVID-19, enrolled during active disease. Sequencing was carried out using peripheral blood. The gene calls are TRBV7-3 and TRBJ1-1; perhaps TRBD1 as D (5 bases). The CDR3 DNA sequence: TGTGCCAGCAGCTTAACAGGGGTGAACACTGAAGCTTTCTTT. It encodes CASSLTGVNTEAFF.